This T cell receptor beta chain is drawn from a study of breast tumors, draining lymph nodes, adjacent tissues. TCRdb analysed the multiplex PCR reads with MiXCR anew, one entry per CDR3 protein. The table records 150,000 to 200,000 distinct CDR3 sequences, roughly a third of them present only once. Samples came from axillary lymph nodes draining the breast cancer. CDR1 GTSNPN and CDR2 SVGIG come from the germline V gene (reference sequence). CDR3 length: 16 residues. Trimming took 2 bases from V and 4 from J; bases not matched to a gene: 5. This TCR came from a female donor with breast cancer. Some clones in this sample may be carry-over from other donors' samples. The material sequenced was axillary lymph node tissue. The V call is TRBV30, the J call TRBJ2-5, with 15 bases lining up with TRBD2. The CDR3, as DNA: TGTGCCTGGAGTAAGGGACTAGCGGGAGGTCTAGAGACCCAGTACTTC. Translating gives CAWSKGLAGGLETQYF. Filled out from reference TRBV30 and TRBJ2-5, the complete variable domain reads SQTIHQWPATLVQPVGSPLSLECTVEGTSNPNLYWYRQAAGRGLQLLFYSVGIGQISSEVPQNLSASRPQDRQFILSSKKLLLSDSGFYLCAWSKGLAGGLETQYFGPGTRLLVL.